This T cell receptor beta chain was found in a study of CD4 T cells in relation to SARS-CoV-2 and coronaviruses. Looking at the study overall: No peptide or an HIV-1 Nef peptide pool served as negative control.

As for this clone: What it binds is unknown.

CD4+ T cells from unexposed donors were obtained before the COVID-19 pandemic (2011-2018). After about 10 days of culture, CD4+ T cells were isolated. Cells permitting, SARS-CoV-2 S/N and four cold-coronavirus spikes were tested on unexposed-donor CD4+ T cells. Generated by immunoSEQ multiplex PCR, the TCRdb table keeps only in-frame clones and is missing some. This table has over 15,000 clones, about 79% appearing once. The germline V gene has CDR1 LNHDA and CDR2 SQIVND (reference sequence). V lost 8 bases and J lost 6, with 11 bases in between. The CDR3 consists of 13 residues. Points from the study as a whole: In around three fifths of donors, memory CD4+ clonotypes crossrecognized SARS-CoV-2 and at least one common cold coronavirus spike. No crossreactivity against non-spike viral proteins was tested here.

The rearrangement links TRBV19 to TRBJ1-6; D gene ambiguous. Sequencing input: CD4+ T cells from PBMCs, cultured in vitro. This sequence was found in a human donor in good health. The CDR3 here is CASANIINSPLHF. The CDR3 nucleotides read TGTGCCAGTGCTAACATTATTAATTCACCCCTCCACTTT.